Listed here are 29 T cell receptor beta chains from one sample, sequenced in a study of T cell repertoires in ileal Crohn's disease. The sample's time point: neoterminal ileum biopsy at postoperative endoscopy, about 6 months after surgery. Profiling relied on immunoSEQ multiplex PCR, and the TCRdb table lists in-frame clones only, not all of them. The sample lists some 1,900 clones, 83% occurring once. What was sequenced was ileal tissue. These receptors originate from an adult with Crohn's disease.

The CDR3 loop is CASSASPVDTQYF. Written as DNA, the CDR3 is TGTGCCAGTAGTGCTTCTCCGGTAGATACGCAGTATTTT. This chain uses TRBV19 with TRBJ2-3; D remains unclear. Germline CDR1 and CDR2: LNHDA and SQIVND (reference sequence). The CDR3 has 13 residues. V gave up 5 bases and J gave up 5 bases, with 11 bases separating them.

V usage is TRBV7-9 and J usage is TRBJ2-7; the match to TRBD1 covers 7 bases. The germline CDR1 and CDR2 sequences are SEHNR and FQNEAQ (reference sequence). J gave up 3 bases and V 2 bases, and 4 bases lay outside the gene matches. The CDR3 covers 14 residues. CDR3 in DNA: TGTGCCAGCAGCTTAAAGGGACAGATCTACGAGCAGTACTTC. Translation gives CASSLKGQIYEQYF.

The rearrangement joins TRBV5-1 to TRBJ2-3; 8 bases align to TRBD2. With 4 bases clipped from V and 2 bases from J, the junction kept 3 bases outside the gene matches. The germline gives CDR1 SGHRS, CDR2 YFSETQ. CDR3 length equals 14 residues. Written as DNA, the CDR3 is TGCGCCAGCAGCCGGCGGGGGGACACAGATACGCAGTATTTT. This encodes CASSRRGDTDTQYF.

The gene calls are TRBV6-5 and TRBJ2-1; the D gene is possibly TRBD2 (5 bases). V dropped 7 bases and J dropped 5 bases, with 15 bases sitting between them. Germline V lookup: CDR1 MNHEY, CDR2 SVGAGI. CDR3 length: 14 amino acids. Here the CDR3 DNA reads TGTGCCAGCAACGTAGCGCAATCCAACAATGAGCAGTTCTTC. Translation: CASNVAQSNNEQFF.

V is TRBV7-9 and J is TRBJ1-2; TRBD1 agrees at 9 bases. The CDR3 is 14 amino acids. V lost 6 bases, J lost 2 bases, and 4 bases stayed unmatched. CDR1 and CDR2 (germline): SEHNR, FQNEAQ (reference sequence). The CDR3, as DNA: TGTGCCAGCAGTCAGGGGACAGGGAACTATGGCTACACCTTC. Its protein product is CASSQGTGNYGYTF.

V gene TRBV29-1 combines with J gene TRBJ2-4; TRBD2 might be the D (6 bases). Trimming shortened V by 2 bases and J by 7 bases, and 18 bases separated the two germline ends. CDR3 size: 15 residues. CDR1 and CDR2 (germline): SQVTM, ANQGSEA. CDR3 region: CSVELSTGVANIQYF. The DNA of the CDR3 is TGCAGCGTTGAACTATCGACGGGAGTGGCGAACATTCAGTACTTC.

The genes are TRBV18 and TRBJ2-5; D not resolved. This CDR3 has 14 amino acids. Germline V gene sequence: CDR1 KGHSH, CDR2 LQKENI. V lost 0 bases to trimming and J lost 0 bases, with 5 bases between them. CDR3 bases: TGTGCCAGCTCACCACCGAACTACCAAGAGACCCAGTACTTC. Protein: CASSPPNYQETQYF.

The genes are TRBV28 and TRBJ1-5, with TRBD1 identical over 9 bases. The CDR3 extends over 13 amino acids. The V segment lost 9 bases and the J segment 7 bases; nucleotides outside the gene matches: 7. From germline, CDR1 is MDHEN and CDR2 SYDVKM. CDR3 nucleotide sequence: TGTGCCAGTCTAACAGGGGGCCGGCAGCCCCAGCATTTT. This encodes CASLTGGRQPQHF.

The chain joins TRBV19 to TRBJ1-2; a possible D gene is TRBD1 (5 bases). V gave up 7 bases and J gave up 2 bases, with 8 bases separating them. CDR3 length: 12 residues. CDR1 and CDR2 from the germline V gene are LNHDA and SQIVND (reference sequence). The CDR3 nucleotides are TGTGCCAGTACAGACAGAAACTATGGCTACACCTTC. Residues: CASTDRNYGYTF.

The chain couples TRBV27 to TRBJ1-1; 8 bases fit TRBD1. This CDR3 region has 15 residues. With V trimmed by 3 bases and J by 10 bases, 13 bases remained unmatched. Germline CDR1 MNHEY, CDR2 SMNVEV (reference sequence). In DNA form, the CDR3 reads TGTGCCAGCAGTTTTCGCGATCCGGGACAGGATCGAGCTTTCTTT. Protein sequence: CASSFRDPGQDRAFF.

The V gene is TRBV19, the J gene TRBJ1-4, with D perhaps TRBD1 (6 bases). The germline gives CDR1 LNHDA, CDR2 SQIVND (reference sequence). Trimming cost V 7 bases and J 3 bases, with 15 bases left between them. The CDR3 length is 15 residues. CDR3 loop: CASTQVDRPNEKLFF. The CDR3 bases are TGTGCCAGTACCCAGGTCGACAGGCCTAATGAAAAACTGTTTTTT.

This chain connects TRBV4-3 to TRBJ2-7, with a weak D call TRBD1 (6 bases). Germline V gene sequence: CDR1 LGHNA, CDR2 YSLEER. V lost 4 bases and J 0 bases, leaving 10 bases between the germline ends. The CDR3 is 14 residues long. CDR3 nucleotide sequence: TGCGCCAGCAGCCTAGGACAGAGCTCCTACGAGCAGTACTTC. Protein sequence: CASSLGQSSYEQYF.

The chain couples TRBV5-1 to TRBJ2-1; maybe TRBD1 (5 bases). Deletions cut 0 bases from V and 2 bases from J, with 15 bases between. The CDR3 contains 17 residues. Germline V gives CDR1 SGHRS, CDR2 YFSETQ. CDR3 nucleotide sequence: TGCGCCAGCAGCTTGGGGATAGGGGCCCACCCCTACAATGAGCAGTTCTTC. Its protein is CASSLGIGAHPYNEQFF.

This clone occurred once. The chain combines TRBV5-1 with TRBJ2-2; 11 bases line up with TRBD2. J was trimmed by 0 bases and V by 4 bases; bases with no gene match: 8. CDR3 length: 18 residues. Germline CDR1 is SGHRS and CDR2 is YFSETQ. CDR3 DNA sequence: TGCGCCAGCAGCCGAGTACTAGCGGGGGCTACGAACACCGGGGAGCTGTTTTTT. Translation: CASSRVLAGATNTGELFF. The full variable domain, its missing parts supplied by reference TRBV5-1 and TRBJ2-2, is KAGVTQTPRYLIKTRGQQVTLSCSPISGHRSVSWYQQTPGQGLQFLFEYFSETQRNKGNFPGRFSGRQFSNSRSEMNVSTLELGDSALYLCASSRVLAGATNTGELFFGEGSRLTVL.

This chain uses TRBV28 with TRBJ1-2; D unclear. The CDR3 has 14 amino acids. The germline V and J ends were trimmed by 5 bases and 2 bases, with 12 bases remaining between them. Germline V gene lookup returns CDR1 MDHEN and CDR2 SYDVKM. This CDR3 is CASSPAAQNYGYTF. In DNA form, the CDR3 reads TGTGCCAGCAGTCCGGCAGCGCAGAACTATGGCTACACCTTC.

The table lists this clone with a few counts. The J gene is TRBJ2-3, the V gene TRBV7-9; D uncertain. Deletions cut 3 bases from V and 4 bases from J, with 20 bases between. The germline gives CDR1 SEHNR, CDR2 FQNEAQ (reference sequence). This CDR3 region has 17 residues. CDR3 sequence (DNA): TGTGCCAGCAGCTTCCCCGAAAACTCACGTCTCCCAGATACGCAGTATTTT. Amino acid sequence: CASSFPENSRLPDTQYF.

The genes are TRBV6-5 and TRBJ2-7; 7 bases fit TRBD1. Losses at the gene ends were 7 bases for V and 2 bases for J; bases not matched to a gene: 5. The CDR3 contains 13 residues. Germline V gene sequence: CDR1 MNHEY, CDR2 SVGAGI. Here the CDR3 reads CASKGQRPYEQYF. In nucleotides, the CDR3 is TGTGCCAGCAAGGGACAGAGACCCTACGAGCAGTACTTC.

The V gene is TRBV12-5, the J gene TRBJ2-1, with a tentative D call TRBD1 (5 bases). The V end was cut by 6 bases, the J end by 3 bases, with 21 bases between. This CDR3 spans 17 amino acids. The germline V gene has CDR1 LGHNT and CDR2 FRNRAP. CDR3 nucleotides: TGTGCTAGTGGACTGGACACAACCCTCAGAGGCTACAATGAGCAGTTCTTC. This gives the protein CASGLDTTLRGYNEQFF.

This CDR3 is CATSRDGHNGYTF. DNA for the CDR3: TGTGCCACCAGCAGAGATGGACATAACGGCTACACCTTC. The chain is built from TRBV15 and TRBJ1-2; possible D gene TRBD1, 5 bases. Germline V gives CDR1 LNHNV, CDR2 YYDKDF (reference sequence). The ends were cut back, 0 bases at V and 8 bases at J, with 10 bases in the middle. This CDR3 comprises 13 residues. Full variable domain (rest looked up from reference TRBV15 and TRBJ1-2): DAMVIQNPRYQVTQFGKPVTLSCSQTLNHNVMYWYQQKSSQAPKLLFHYYDKDFNNEADTPDNFQSRRPNTSFCFLDIRSPGLGDTAMYLCATSRDGHNGYTFGSGTRLTVV.

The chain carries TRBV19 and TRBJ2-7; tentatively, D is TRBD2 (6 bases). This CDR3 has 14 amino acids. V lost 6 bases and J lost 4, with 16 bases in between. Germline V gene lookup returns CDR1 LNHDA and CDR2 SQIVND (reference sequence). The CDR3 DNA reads TGTGCCAGTAGCCTCACCAGCCTAGCGTACGAGCAGTACTTC. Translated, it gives CASSLTSLAYEQYF.

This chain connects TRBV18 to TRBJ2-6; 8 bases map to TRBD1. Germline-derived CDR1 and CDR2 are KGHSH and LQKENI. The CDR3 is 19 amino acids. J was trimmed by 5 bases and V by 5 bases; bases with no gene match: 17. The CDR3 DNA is TGTGCCAGCTCAGAACAGGGGGACATTTTACAAAGTCGGGCCAACGTCCTGACTTTC. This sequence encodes CASSEQGDILQSRANVLTF. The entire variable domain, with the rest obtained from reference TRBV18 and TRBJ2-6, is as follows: NAGVMQNPRHLVRRRGQEARLRCSPMKGHSHVYWYRQLPEEGLKFMVYLQKENIIDESGMPKERFSAEFPKEGPSILRIQQVVRGDSAAYFCASSEQGDILQSRANVLTFGAGSRLTVL.

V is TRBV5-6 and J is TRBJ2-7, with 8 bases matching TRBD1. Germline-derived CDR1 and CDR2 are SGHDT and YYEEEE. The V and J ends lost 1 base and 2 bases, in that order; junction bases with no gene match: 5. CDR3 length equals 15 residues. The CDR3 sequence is CASSLRDRRAYEQYF. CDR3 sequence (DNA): TGTGCCAGCAGCTTGCGGGACAGGAGAGCCTACGAGCAGTACTTC.

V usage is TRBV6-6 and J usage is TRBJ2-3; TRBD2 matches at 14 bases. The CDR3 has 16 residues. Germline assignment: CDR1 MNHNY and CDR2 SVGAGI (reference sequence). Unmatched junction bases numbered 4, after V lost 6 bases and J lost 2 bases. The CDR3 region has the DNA TGTGCCAGCAGAAGGACTAGCGGGGGGCACACAGATACGCAGTATTTT. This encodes CASRRTSGGHTDTQYF.

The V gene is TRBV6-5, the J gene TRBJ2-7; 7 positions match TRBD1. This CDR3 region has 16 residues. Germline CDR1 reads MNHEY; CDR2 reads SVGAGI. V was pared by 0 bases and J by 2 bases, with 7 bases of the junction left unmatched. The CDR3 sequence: CASSYSPTGKPYEQYF. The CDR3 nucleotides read TGTGCCAGCAGTTACTCTCCGACAGGGAAACCCTACGAGCAGTACTTC.

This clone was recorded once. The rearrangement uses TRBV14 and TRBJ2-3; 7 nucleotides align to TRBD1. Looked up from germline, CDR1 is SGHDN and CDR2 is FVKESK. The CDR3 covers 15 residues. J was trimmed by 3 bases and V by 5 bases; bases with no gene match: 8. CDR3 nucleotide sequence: TGTGCCAGCAGCTTCCGGGACAGAGAAACAGATACGCAGTATTTT. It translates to CASSFRDRETDTQYF.

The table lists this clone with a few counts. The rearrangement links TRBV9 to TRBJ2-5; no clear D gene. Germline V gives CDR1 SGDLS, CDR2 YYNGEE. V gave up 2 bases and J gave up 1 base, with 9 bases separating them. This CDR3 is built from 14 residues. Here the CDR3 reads CASSVGSSQETQYF. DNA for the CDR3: TGTGCCAGCAGCGTCGGGTCAAGCCAAGAGACCCAGTACTTC.

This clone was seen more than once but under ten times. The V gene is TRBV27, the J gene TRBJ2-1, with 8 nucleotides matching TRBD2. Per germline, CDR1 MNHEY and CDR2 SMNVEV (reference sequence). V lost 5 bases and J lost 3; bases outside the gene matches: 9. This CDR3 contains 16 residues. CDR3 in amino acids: CASSPLEGLGYNEQFF. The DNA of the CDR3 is TGTGCCAGCAGTCCACTCGAGGGACTAGGCTACAATGAGCAGTTCTTC.

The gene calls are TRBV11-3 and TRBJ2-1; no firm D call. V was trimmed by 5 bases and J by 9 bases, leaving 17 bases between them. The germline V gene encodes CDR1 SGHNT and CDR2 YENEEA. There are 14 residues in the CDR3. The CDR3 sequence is CASSAHGLNREQFF. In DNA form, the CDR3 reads TGTGCCAGCAGCGCACATGGGCTAAATCGTGAGCAGTTCTTC.

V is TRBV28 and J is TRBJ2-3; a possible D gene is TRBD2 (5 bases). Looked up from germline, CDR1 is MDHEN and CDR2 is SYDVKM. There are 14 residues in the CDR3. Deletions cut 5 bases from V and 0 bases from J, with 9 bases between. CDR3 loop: CASSAEASTDTQYF. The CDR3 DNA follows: TGTGCCAGCAGTGCGGAGGCAAGCACAGATACGCAGTATTTT.